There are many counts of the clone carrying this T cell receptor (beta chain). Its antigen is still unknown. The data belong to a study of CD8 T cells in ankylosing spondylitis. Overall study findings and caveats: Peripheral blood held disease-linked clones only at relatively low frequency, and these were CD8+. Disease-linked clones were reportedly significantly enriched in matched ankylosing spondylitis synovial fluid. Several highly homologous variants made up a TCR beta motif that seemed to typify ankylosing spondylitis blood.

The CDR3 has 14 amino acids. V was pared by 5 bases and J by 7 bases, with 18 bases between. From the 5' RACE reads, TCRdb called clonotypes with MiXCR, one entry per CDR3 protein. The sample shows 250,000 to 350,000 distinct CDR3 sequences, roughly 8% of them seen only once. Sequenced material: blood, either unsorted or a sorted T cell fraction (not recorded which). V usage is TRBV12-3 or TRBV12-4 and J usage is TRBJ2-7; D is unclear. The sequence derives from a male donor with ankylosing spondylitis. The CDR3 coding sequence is TGTGCCAGCAGTCTCCGGGCCCTCTCTAGAGAGCAGTACTTC. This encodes CASSLRALSREQYF.